This T cell receptor (beta chain) was sequenced in a study of PD-L1 blockade in urothelial cancer. Study as a whole: In the patient group, twenty-five of 29 were males with bladder-origin urothelial cancer. From 0 to 3 prior chemotherapy regimens had been given to the patients. The study recovered a median of around 150,000 T cells per blood sample.

Germline values: CDR1 MDHEN, CDR2 SYDVKM. Deletions cut 6 bases from V and 6 bases from J, with 15 bases between. This CDR3 spans 14 amino acids. This clone appeared many times. Added to each PCR by spiking were synthetic TCR analog templates. Profiling relied on immunoSEQ multiplex PCR, and the TCRdb table lists in-frame clones only, not all of them. The sample has 55,000 to 70,000 clones, approximately 80% seen once. The chain combines TRBV28 with TRBJ1-3; D gene uncertain. The TCR comes from a man in his 70s with urothelial cancer. This specimen was PBMCs, taken around atezolizumab (anti-PD-L1) treatment. The CDR3 coding sequence is TGTGCCAGCAGGACCCCCGGGTCGTCAAACACCATATATTTT. Protein product: CASRTPGSSNTIYF.